The TCR beta chain under discussion was sequenced for a study of identical twins. There are many counts of this clonotype. Its antigen is unidentified. CDR1 is DFQATT and CDR2 is SNEGSKA in the germline V gene (reference sequence). This CDR3 has 15 residues. V lost 6 bases to trimming and J lost 3 bases; unmatched junction nucleotides: 11. TCRdb reprocessed the 5' RACE reads with MiXCR, giving one entry per CDR3 protein. Of hundreds of thousands of distinct CDR3 sequences in the sample, about 20% were seen once. Study conclusions and caveats: It was out-of-frame TCR alpha sharing in monozygotic twins that models underestimated.

These sequences were also reported in another study, on T cells expressing NK-cell markers.

The sequenced material came from PBMCs. This sequence was found in a woman younger than 35 in good health. J is TRBJ2-1 and V is TRBV20-1, with 7 bases aligning to TRBD2. This chain's CDR3 is CSAVAGAENYNEQFF. The DNA for the CDR3 is TGCAGTGCGGTGGCGGGAGCCGAAAACTACAATGAGCAGTTCTTC.